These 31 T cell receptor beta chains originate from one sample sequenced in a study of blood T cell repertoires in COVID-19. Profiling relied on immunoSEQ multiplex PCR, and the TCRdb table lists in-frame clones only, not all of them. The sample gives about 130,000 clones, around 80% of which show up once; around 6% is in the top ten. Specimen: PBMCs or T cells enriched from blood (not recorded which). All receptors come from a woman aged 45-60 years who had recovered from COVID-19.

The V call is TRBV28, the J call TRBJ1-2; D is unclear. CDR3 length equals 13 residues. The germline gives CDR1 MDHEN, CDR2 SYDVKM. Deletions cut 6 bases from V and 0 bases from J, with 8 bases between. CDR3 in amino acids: CASRSGPNYGYTF. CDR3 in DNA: TGTGCCAGCAGGTCAGGCCCTAACTATGGCTACACCTTC.

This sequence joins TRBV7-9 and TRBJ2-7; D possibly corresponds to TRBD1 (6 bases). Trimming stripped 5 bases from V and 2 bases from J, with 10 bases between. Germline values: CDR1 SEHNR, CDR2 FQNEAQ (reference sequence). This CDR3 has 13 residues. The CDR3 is CASSIEGAYEQYV. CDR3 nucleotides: TGTGCCAGCAGCATAGAGGGGGCCTACGAGCAGTACGTC.

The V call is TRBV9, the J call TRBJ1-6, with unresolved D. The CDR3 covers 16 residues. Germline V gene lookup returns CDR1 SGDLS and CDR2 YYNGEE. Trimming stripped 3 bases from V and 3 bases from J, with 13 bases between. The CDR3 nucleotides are TGTGCCAGCAGCGGATCAGGAGGGAACTATAATTCACCCCTCCACTTT. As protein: CASSGSGGNYNSPLHF.

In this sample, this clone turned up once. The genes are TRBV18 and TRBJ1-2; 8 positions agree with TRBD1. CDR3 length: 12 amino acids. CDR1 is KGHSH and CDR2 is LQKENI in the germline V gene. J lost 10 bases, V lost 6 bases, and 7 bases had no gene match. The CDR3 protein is CASSLDRADYTF. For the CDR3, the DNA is TGTGCCAGCTCCCTGGACAGGGCGGACTACACCTTC.

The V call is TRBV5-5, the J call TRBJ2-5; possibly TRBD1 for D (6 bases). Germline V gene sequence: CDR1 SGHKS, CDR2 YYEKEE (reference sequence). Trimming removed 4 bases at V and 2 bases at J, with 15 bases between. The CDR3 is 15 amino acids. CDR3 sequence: CASSIPGTLQETQYF. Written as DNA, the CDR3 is TGTGCCAGCAGCATACCCGGGACACTTCAAGAGACCCAGTACTTC.

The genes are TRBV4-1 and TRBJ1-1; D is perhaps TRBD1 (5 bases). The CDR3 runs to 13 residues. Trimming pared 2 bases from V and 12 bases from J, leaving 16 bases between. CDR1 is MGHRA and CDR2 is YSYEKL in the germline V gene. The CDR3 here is CASSQSQGAKTFF. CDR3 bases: TGCGCCAGCAGCCAATCGCAAGGGGCGAAAACTTTCTTT.

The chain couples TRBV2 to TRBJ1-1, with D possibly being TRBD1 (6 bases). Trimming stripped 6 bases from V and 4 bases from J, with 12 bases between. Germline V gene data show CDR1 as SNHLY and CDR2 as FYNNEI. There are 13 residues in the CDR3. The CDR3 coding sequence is TGTGCCAGCAGCCCGCAGGGGAGCACTGAAGCTTTCTTT. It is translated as CASSPQGSTEAFF. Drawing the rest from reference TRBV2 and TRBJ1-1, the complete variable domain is EPEVTQTPSHQVTQMGQEVILRCVPISNHLYFYWYRQILGQKVEFLVSFYNNEISEKSEIFDDQFSVERPDGSNFTLKIRSTKLEDSAMYFCASSPQGSTEAFFGQGTRLTVV.

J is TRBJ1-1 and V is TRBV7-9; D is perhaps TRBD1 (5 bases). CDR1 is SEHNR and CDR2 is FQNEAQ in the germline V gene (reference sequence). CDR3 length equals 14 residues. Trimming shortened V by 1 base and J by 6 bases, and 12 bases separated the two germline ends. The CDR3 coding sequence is TGTGCCAGCAGCTTAGAGGGGCTTGTCCCTGAAGCTTTCTTT. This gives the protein CASSLEGLVPEAFF. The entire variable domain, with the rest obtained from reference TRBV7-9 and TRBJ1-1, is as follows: DTGVSQNPRHKITKRGQNVTFRCDPISEHNRLYWYRQTLGQGPEFLTYFQNEAQLEKSRLLSDRFSAERPKGSFSTLEIQRTEQGDSAMYLCASSLEGLVPEAFFGQGTRLTVV.

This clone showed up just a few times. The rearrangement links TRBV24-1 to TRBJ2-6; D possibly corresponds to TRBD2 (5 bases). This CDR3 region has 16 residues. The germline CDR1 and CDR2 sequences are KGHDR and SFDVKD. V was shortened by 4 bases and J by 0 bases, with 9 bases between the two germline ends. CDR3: CATSDPTSSGANVLTF. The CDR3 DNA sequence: TGTGCCACCAGTGACCCAACTAGCTCTGGGGCCAACGTCCTGACTTTC.

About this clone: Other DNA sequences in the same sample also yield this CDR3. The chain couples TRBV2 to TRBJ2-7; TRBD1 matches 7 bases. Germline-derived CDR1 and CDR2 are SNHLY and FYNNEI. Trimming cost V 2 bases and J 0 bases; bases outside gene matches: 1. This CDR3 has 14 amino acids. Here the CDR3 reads CASSEQGVSYEQYF. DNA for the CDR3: TGTGCCAGCAGTGAACAGGGGGTCTCCTACGAGCAGTACTTC.

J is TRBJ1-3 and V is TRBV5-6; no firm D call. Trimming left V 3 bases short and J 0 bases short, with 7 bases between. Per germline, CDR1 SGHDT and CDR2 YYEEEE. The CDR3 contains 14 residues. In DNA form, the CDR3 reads TGTGCCAGCAGCTCCGGGAGCTCTGGAAACACCATATATTTT. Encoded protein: CASSSGSSGNTIYF.

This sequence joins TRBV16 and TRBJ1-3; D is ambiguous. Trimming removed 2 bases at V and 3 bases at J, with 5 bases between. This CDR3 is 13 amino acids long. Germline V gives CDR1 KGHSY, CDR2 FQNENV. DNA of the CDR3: TGTGCCAGCAGCCAAAACAGTGGAAACACCATATATTTT. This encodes CASSQNSGNTIYF. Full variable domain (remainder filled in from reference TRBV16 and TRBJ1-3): GEEVAQTPKHLVRGEGQKAKLYCAPIKGHSYVFWYQQVLKNEFKFLISFQNENVFDETGMPKERFSAKCLPNSPCSLEIQATKLEDSAVYFCASSQNSGNTIYFGEGSWLTVV.

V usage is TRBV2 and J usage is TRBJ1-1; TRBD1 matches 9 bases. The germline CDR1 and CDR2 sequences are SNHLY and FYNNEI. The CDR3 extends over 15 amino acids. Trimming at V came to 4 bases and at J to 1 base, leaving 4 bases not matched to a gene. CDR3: CASSGTGVGNTEAFF. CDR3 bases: TGTGCCAGCAGTGGGACAGGGGTTGGGAACACTGAAGCTTTCTTT.

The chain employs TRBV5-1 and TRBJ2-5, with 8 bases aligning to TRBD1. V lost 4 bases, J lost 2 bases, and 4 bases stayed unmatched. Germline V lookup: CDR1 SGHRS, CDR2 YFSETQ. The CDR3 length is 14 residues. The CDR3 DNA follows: TGCGCCAGCAGCGTCACAGGGGGACAAGAGACCCAGTACTTC. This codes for CASSVTGGQETQYF.

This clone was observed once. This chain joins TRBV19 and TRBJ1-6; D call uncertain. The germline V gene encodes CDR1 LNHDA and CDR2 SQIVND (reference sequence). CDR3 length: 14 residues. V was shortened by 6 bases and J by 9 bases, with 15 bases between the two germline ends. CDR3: CASSQDRPGSPLHF. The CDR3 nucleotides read TGTGCCAGTAGCCAGGATCGACCTGGTTCACCCCTCCACTTT.

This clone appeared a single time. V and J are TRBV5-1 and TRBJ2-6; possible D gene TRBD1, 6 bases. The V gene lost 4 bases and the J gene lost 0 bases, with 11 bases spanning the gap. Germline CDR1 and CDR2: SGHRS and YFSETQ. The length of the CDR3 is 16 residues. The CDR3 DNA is TGCGCCAGCAGCGTGACAGGCCGCTCTGGGGCCAACGTCCTGACTTTC. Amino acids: CASSVTGRSGANVLTF.

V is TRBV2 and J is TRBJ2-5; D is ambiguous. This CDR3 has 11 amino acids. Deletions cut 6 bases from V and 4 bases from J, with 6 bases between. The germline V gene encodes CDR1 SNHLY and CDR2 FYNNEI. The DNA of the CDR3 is TGTGCCAGCAGAAGCGCAGAGACCCAGTACTTC. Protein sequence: CASRSAETQYF.

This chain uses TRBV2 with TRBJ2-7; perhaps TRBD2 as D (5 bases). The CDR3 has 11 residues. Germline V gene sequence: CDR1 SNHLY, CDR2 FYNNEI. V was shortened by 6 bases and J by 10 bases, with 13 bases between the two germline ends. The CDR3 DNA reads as TGTGCCAGCAGACAACTAGAAACTCAGTACTTC. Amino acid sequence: CASRQLETQYF.

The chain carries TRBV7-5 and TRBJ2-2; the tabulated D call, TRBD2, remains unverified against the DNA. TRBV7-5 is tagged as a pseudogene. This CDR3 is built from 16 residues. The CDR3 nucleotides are TGTGTCAGAAGCGGACGCGGGGGGGCTAAGGCCGGGGAGCTGTTTTTT. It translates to CVRSGRGGAKAGELFF.

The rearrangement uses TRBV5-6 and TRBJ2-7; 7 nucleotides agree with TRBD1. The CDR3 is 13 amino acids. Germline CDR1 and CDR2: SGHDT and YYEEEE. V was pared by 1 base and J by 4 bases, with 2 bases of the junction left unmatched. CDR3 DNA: TGTGCCAGCAGCTTGTTGGGACAGTACGAGCAGTACTTC. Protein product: CASSLLGQYEQYF.

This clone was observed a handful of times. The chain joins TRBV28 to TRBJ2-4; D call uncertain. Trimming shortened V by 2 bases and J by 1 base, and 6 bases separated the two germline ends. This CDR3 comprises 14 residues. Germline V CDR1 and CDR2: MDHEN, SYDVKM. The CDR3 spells CASSLGPAKNIQYF. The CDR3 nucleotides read TGTGCCAGCAGTTTAGGGCCGGCCAAAAACATTCAGTACTTC.

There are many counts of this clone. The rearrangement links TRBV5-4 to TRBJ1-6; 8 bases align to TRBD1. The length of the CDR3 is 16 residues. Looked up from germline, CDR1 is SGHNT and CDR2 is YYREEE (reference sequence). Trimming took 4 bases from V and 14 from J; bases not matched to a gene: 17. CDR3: CASSTDRGASGRALHF. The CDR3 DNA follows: TGTGCCAGCAGCACCGACAGGGGAGCCTCGGGGAGGGCCCTCCACTTT. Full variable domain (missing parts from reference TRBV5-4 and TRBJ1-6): ETGVTQSPTHLIKTRGQQVTLRCSSQSGHNTVSWYQQALGQGPQFIFQYYREEENGRGNFPPRFSGLQFPNYSSELNVNALELDDSALYLCASSTDRGASGRALHFGNGTRLTVT.

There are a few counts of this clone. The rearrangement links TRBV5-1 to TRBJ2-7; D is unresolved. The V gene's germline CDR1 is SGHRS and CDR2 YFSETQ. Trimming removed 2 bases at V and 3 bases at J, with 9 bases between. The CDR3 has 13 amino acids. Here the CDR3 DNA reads TGCGCCAGCAGCTTCACACCAGACTACGAGCAGTACGTC. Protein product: CASSFTPDYEQYV.

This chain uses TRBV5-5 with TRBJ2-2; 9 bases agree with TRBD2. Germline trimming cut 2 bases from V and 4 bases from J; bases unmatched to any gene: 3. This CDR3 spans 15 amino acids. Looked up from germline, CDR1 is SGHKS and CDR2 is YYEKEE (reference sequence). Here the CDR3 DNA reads TGTGCCAGCAGCTTCCTAGCGGGGCCCACCGGGGAGCTGTTTTTT. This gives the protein CASSFLAGPTGELFF.

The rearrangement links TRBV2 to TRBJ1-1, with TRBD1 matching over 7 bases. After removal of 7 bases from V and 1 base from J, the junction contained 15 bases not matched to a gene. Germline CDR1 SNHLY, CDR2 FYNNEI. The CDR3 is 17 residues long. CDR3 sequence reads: CASMQGQRTGPNTEAFF. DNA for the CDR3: TGTGCCAGCATGCAAGGTCAGAGGACAGGCCCGAACACTGAAGCTTTCTTT.

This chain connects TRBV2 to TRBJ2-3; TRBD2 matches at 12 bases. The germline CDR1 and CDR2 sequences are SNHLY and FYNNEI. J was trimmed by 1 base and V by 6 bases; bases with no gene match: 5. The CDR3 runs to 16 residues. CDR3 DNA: TGTGCCAGCAGATCCCTAGCGGGGGGGGGCACAGATACGCAGTATTTT. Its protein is CASRSLAGGGTDTQYF. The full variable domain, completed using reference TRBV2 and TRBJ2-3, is EPEVTQTPSHQVTQMGQEVILRCVPISNHLYFYWYRQILGQKVEFLVSFYNNEISEKSEIFDDQFSVERPDGSNFTLKIRSTKLEDSAMYFCASRSLAGGGTDTQYFGPGTRLTVL.

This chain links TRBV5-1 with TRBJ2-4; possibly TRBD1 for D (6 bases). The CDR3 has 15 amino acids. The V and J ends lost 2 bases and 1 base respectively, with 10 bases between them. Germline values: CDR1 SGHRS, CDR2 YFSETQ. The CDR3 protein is CASSLGQRAKNIQYF. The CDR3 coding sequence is TGCGCCAGCAGCTTAGGACAGCGGGCCAAAAACATTCAGTACTTC.

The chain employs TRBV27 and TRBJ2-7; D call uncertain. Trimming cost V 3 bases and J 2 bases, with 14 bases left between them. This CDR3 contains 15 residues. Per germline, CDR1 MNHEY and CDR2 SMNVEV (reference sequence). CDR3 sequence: CASSFTAALTYEQYF. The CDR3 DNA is TGTGCCAGCAGTTTTACTGCGGCCCTAACCTACGAGCAGTACTTC.

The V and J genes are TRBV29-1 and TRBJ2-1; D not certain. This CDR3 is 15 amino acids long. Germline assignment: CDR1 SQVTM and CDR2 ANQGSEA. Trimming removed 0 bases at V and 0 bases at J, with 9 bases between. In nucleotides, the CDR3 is TGCAGCGTTGAAGATCTACTCTACTCCTACAATGAGCAGTTCTTC. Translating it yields CSVEDLLYSYNEQFF.

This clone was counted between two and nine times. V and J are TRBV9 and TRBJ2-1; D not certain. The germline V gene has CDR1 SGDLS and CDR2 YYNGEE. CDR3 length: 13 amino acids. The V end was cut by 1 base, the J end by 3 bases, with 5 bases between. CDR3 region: CASSVSLYNEQFF. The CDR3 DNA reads TGTGCCAGCAGCGTATCCCTCTACAATGAGCAGTTCTTC.

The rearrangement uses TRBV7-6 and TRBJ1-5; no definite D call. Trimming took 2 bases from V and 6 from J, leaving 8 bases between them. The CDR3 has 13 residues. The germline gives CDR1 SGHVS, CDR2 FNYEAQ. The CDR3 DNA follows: TGTGCCAGCAGCTTATCCGCAGTTCAGCCCCAGCATTTT. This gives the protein CASSLSAVQPQHF.